The following is a T cell receptor (beta chain) sequence with its context. This sample is drawn from a study of blood T cell repertoires in COVID-19. Background on the study: Spain, Italy and the United States supplied samples that represented acute and convalescent COVID-19. T cells, B-cell-depleted T cells, or PBMCs provided the cDNA or gDNA that served as material.

Authors' analysis steps: Estimated nucleated cell counts came from reference gene primer amplification. Profiling relied on immunoSEQ multiplex PCR, and the TCRdb table lists in-frame clones only, not all of them. V and J calls and clone size follow that table, whereas D and trimming were derived from the DNA. This table has 340,000 or so clones, 87% appearing once. The material sequenced was peripheral blood. This TCR came from a man aged 50 to 60 with active or convalescent COVID-19.

This CDR3 is CASSKRTGEGTDTQYF. The DNA for the CDR3 is TGTGCCAGCTCAAAGAGGACAGGGGAAGGCACAGATACGCAGTATTTT. This chain uses TRBV18 with TRBJ2-3; TRBD1 agrees at 9 bases. The CDR3 totals 16 residues. Unmatched junction bases numbered 7, after V lost 5 bases and J lost 1 base. Germline V gives CDR1 KGHSH, CDR2 LQKENI.